This is a list of T cell receptor beta chains from one sample in a study of shared clonotypes between healthy human individuals. TCRdb keeps only in-frame clones here, not all; method: immunoSEQ multiplex PCR. The data hold 2.3 million or so clones, with just over 90% observed a single time. The sequencing sample was made of naive CD4+ T cells from PBMCs. These receptors all stem from a man younger than 30 in good health. Some clones in this sample may be carry-over from other donors' samples. Both conserved end residues are part of each CDR3. The D gene is left open where the match is weak. Clone size appears in some rows only: once, few, many, or a class for an expanded clone.

-	TRBV7-2	TRBJ2-7	-	TGTGCCAGCAGCCCGTCTAGACGCAGCGAGCAGTACTTC	CASSPSRRSEQYF
-	TRBV28	TRBJ2-7	TRBD2	TGTGCCAGCAGTCTAGGACTAGCGGGCCCAGACGAGCAGTACTTC	CASSLGLAGPDEQYF
-	TRBV6-6	TRBJ2-7	-	TGTGCCAGCAGTTACGACCCGCAGAGCTCCTACGAGCAGTACTTC	CASSYDPQSSYEQYF
-	TRBV9	TRBJ2-7	-	TGTGCCAGCAGCGCCCGGGACACTTACGAGCAGTACTTC	CASSARDTYEQYF
once	TRBV5-1	TRBJ2-3	TRBD1	TGCGCCAGCAGAGGGGACAGGGGGCCAGATACGCAGTATTTT	CASRGDRGPDTQYF
-	TRBV29-1	TRBJ2-5	TRBD1	TGCAGCGTTAGTCAGGGGGAAGAGACCCAGTACTTC	CSVSQGEETQYF
-	TRBV19	TRBJ1-1	-	TGTGCCAGTAGTCCATGGGGGCAGGGGCGGCAAACTGAAGCTTTCTTT	CASSPWGQGRQTEAFF
-	TRBV2	TRBJ2-2	TRBD1	TGTGCCAGCAGTGTGTGGACAGGCGGTGCCGCCGGGGAGCTGTTTTTT	CASSVWTGGAAGELFF
few	TRBV14	TRBJ1-4	TRBD1	TGTGCCAGCAGCCAAATTCGGGACAGGGGTAATGAAAAACTGTTTTTT	CASSQIRDRGNEKLFF
-	TRBV28	TRBJ1-1	-	TGTGCCAGCAGTTCCCCAGGCCTGAACACTGAAGCTTTCTTT	CASSSPGLNTEAFF
-	TRBV19	TRBJ2-2	-	TGTGCCAGTACGGCAGGGTACACCGGGGAGCTGTTTTTT	CASTAGYTGELFF